These T cell receptor beta chains were read from a single sample in a study of blood T cell repertoires in COVID-19. Generated by immunoSEQ multiplex PCR, the TCRdb table keeps only in-frame clones and is missing some. The data hold 150,000 to 200,000 clones, with about 74% observed a single time. Sequenced sample: peripheral blood. All receptors come from a woman aged 80 or over with acute or convalescent COVID-19. The CDR3 runs from the conserved cysteine through the conserved F or W. The D gene is left open where the match is weak. The size field is filled for only some rows; it gives once, few, many or a size class.

>TRBV7-2|.|few|TRBJ2-1
TGTGCCAGCAGCTTAGCGCCTAGCTCCCACAATGAGCAGTTCTTC
CASSLAPSSHNEQFF
>TRBV18|TRBD1|.|TRBJ1-1
TGTGCCAGCTCACCGGCGGACAGGCCGAACACTGAAGCTTTCTTT
CASSPADRPNTEAFF
>TRBV27|.|.|TRBJ2-1
TGTGCCAGCAGGACCGCGACAGGCTACAATGAGCAGTTCTTC
CASRTATGYNEQFF
>TRBV7-2|.|.|TRBJ2-7
TGTGCCAGCAGCCGGGGAGGGACAGGACCTACCTACGAGCAGTACTTC
CASSRGGTGPTYEQYF
>TRBV7-9|.|.|TRBJ2-7
TGTGCCAGCAGCCCGTCGCGGGTCCACGAGCAGTACTTC
CASSPSRVHEQYF
>TRBV5-5|.|.|TRBJ2-5
TGTGCCAGCAGCTTTCAGGGGGGAGAGACCCAGTACTTC
CASSFQGGETQYF
>TRBV7-9|TRBD2|.|TRBJ2-7
TGTGCCACCACACTAGCGGGTGCCTACGAGCAGTACTTC
CATTLAGAYEQYF
>TRBV9|.|.|TRBJ1-1
TGTGCCAGCAGCCCCCGACAGGCTACGAACACTGAAGCTTTCTTT
CASSPRQATNTEAFF
>TRBV6-5|.|once|TRBJ1-2
TGTGCCAGCAGTAACGGACAGAACTATGGCTACACCTTC
CASSNGQNYGYTF
>TRBV11-2|.|.|TRBJ1-4
TGTGCCAGCAGCTTAGGGGCAGAAAAACTGTTTTTT
CASSLGAEKLFF
>TRBV11-2|TRBD1|.|TRBJ1-5
TGTGCCAGCAGCTTAGCGGTCGGGACAGATCAGCCCCAGCATTTT
CASSLAVGTDQPQHF
>TRBV7-2|.|.|TRBJ2-3
TGTGCCGCAGGAGGGGAGTCGACTGCCACAGATACGCAGTATTTT
CAAGGESTATDTQYF
>TRBV7-9|.|.|TRBJ2-5
TGTGCCAGCAGCCCGCAGACAACAGTTGAAGAGACCCAGTACTTC
CASSPQTTVEETQYF
>TRBV6-5|.|.|TRBJ2-7
TGTGCCAGCTCAACGGGCTCCTACGAGCAGTACTTC
CASSTGSYEQYF
>TRBV19|.|.|TRBJ2-2
TGTGCCAGTAGTATCGGATCAGGGGCGACCGCGAACACCGGGGAGCTGTTTTTT
CASSIGSGATANTGELFF
>TRBV24-1|TRBD1|.|TRBJ1-4
TGTGCCACCAGTGAGGGGGGACAGGGCGGTGAAAAACTGTTTTTT
CATSEGGQGGEKLFF
>TRBV5-1|.|.|TRBJ1-2
TGCGCCAGCAGCCCGGAGGGTAGTGTGGGAGGGCAGAGAAACTTCTTC
CASSPEGSVGGQRNFF
>TRBV19|TRBD1|few|TRBJ1-1
TGTGCCACCCGGGACAGAACAGAAGCTTTCTTT
CATRDRTEAFF
>TRBV27|.|.|TRBJ1-5
TGTGCCAGCAGGGGAGGCGGCACAAATAGCAATCAGCCCCAGCATTTT
CASRGGGTNSNQPQHF
>TRBV12-3/TRBV12-4|.|few|TRBJ2-3
TGTGCCAGCGAGCGGGGCACAGATACGCAGTATTTT
CASERGTDTQYF
>TRBV7-8|.|.|TRBJ1-2
TGTGCCAGCAGCCTCCGGGACACCAACTACTATGGCTACACCTTC
CASSLRDTNYYGYTF
>TRBV2|.|.|TRBJ1-2
TGTGCCAGCAGTGAGGGGCGCCGCTATGGCTACACCTTC
CASSEGRRYGYTF
>TRBV12-5|.|.|TRBJ1-6
TGTGCTAGTGGTCCCATGAGGGGGACTAATTCACCCCTCCACTTT
CASGPMRGTNSPLHF
>TRBV7-2|.|.|TRBJ2-1
TGTGCCAGCAGCTGGGACTTCTCCTACAATGAGCAGTTCTTC
CASSWDFSYNEQFF
>TRBV4-2|TRBD2|.|TRBJ2-2
TGTGCCAGCAGCCGAAGGCGGGAGCACACCGGGGAGCTGTTTTTT
CASSRRREHTGELFF
>TRBV3-1/TRBV3-2|TRBD2|.|TRBJ2-1
TGTGCCAGCAGCCAAGATCTAGGACTAGCGGGAGTCAGTGAGCAGTTCTTC
CASSQDLGLAGVSEQFF
>TRBV2|TRBD2|.|TRBJ2-7
TGTGCCAGCAGGACTAGCGGGGCCCGCTACGAGCAGTACTTC
CASRTSGARYEQYF